This is a list of T cell receptor beta chains from one sample in a study of blood T cells in healthy people across ages. TCRdb called the 5' RACE reads again in MiXCR, with one record for every CDR3 protein. Counted here are some 1.7 million distinct CDR3 sequences, 28% occurring once; the ten biggest clones make up about 8%. Sequencing input: blood. The receptor source for this set is a young woman in good health. CDR3s include the opening cysteine and the closing phenylalanine or tryptophan. A D gene is named only where the DNA matches it firmly. Size is omitted from some rows. Given values are once, few, many or a class for expanded clones.

j_call,v_call,clone_size,d_call,cdr3_aa,cdr3_nt
TRBJ2-1,TRBV20-1,many,-,CSARPPGLIGDYNEQFF,TGCAGTGCTAGACCGCCCGGATTAATCGGGGACTACAATGAGCAGTTCTTC
TRBJ1-1,TRBV9,-,-,CASSVPHGSTTEAFF,TGTGCCAGCAGCGTACCTCACGGCTCAACCACTGAAGCTTTCTTT
TRBJ2-7,TRBV20-1,-,-,CSARGLGGDDYEQYF,TGCAGTGCTAGGGGTTTGGGGGGAGATGACTACGAGCAGTACTTC
TRBJ1-2,TRBV5-5,-,-,CTSSPPGNYYGYTF,TGTACCAGCAGCCCCCCGGGGAACTACTATGGCTACACCTTC
TRBJ1-5,TRBV7-9,-,-,CASSLGFGTDQPQHF,TGTGCCAGCAGCTTGGGTTTCGGGACCGACCAGCCCCAGCATTTT
TRBJ2-7,TRBV9,-,-,CASSVSGSEAQYF,TGTGCCAGCAGCGTATCCGGGTCAGAGGCCCAGTACTTC
TRBJ2-3,TRBV12-3/TRBV12-4,-,-,CASKKGPPDTQYF,TGTGCCAGCAAAAAGGGGCCGCCAGATACGCAGTATTTT
TRBJ1-1,TRBV18,-,-,CANSPQGDTEAFF,TGTGCCAACTCACCACAAGGGGACACTGAAGCTTTCTTT
TRBJ2-3,TRBV7-9,many,-,CASSLERDTDTQYF,TGTGCCAGCAGCTTAGAGAGGGACACAGATACGCAGTATTTT
TRBJ2-5,TRBV7-9,many,TRBD1,CASSLRQGQRETQYF,TGTGCCAGCAGCCTAAGACAGGGTCAGCGGGAGACCCAGTACTTC
TRBJ2-3,TRBV10-1,few,-,CASSESGSDTQYF,TGCGCCAGCAGCGAGTCGGGGTCAGATACGCAGTATTTT